This T cell receptor beta chain appears in the sequencing data of a study of cytomegalovirus exposure and HLA in healthy donors. Study conclusions and caveats: In the analysis, some V segments, TRBV6-2 and TRBV6-3 included, were excluded as indistinguishable. Further analysis was carried out later, and it showed several of the most significant clusters appearing linked to common viral pathogens. Upon later analysis, TCR association rates were observed to vary by HLA locus, being highest for DRB1 and lowest for HLA-C.

The study ran its PCR with 60 Vbeta and 13 Jbeta primers. Profiling relied on immunoSEQ multiplex PCR, and the TCRdb table lists in-frame clones only, not all of them. The table records 200,000 to 300,000 clones, 80% to 90% of them present only once. Details on this clone: Its antigen is unknown.

Germline V gives CDR1 KGHSH, CDR2 LQKENI. The CDR3 runs to 17 residues. V was clipped by 3 bases and J by 7 bases; unmatched bases: 9. At collection, donors were nominally healthy, but unrecorded immune exposures were probable. This rearrangement joins TRBV18 to TRBJ2-1, with 13 positions matching TRBD2. This TCR derives from a woman in her forties in good health and CMV-seropositive. The sequenced sample was PBMCs. The CDR3 nucleotides are TGTGCCAGCTCACCCCCGATCGGGACTAGCGGGACTAATGAGCAGTTCTTC. Protein product: CASSPPIGTSGTNEQFF.